The source of this T cell receptor beta chain is a study of OX40 agonist ivuxolimab in advanced cancers. Looking at the study overall: Patients received ivuxolimab, an intravenous treatment, every 2 weeks at 0.01 to 10 mg/kg.

Study conclusions and caveats: The study observed clonal expansion of CD4+ and CD8+ blood T cells by week 6 at 0.1 to 3.0 mg/kg. The work left the antigen specificity of expanded peripheral T cells undetermined.

Sequencing used immunoSEQ multiplex PCR; TCRdb keeps in-frame clones, though not all of them. Of roughly 26,000 clones detected, 88% appear once; the ten largest clones hold about 20%. The CDR3 length is 14 residues. Germline CDR1 is SGHRS and CDR2 is YFSETQ. Germline trimming cut 2 bases from V and 4 bases from J; bases unmatched to any gene: 3. With respect to this clone: Antigen: not known.

The specimen was CD4+ or CD8+ T cells sorted from blood, collected in a trial of the OX40 agonist ivuxolimab. The sequence was collected from an adult with an advanced solid tumor such as melanoma, head and neck, liver or kidney cancer. The gene calls are TRBV5-1 and TRBJ2-7, with 10 bases aligning to TRBD1. CDR3 region: CASSFQGQGYEQYF. The CDR3 nucleotides read TGCGCCAGCAGCTTCCAGGGACAGGGGTACGAGCAGTACTTC.